A single sample gave rise to the 10 T cell receptor beta chains below, sequenced in a study of blood T cell repertoires in COVID-19. Generated by immunoSEQ multiplex PCR, the TCRdb table keeps only in-frame clones and is missing some. Of 250,000 to 300,000 clones in the sample, 70% to 75% were seen once. Sequences were obtained from peripheral blood. The receptors shown here come from a woman at least 80 years old with acute or convalescent COVID-19.

The V gene is TRBV6-5, the J gene TRBJ1-6; D may be TRBD1 (6 bases). The germline CDR1 and CDR2 sequences are MNHEY and SVGAGI. V gave up 2 bases and J gave up 3 bases, with 11 bases separating them. This CDR3 spans 16 amino acids. The CDR3 DNA sequence: TGTGCCAGCAGTTACGGCGGGGGCGACTATAATTCACCCCTCCACTTT. This encodes CASSYGGGDYNSPLHF.

The sample holds a few counts of this clone. The chain carries TRBV6-5 and TRBJ2-1; 11 nucleotides align to TRBD2. Per the germline V gene, CDR1 is MNHEY and CDR2 is SVGAGI. The J segment lost 8 bases and the V segment lost 6 bases, leaving 9 bases of the junction unmatched. The CDR3 spans 15 residues. CDR3 protein: CASSSSGGRYYEQFF. The CDR3 DNA is TGTGCCAGCAGCTCTAGCGGGGGGCGGTATTATGAGCAGTTCTTC.

The chain uses TRBV2 and TRBJ2-5; 8 bases map to TRBD2. With V trimmed by 0 bases and J by 3 bases, 3 bases remained unmatched. CDR1 is SNHLY, CDR2 FYNNEI, per germline. The CDR3 sequence is 15 residues long. CDR3 DNA: TGTGCCAGCAGTGAAGCGGGACTAGGGAAAGAGACCCAGTACTTC. Translated: CASSEAGLGKETQYF.

The chain joins TRBV4-3 to TRBJ1-2; D perhaps matches TRBD1 (6 bases). CDR3 length equals 15 residues. V was trimmed by 1 base and J by 8 bases, leaving 17 bases between them. Germline V gene sequence: CDR1 LGHNA, CDR2 YSLEER. The CDR3 DNA is TGCGCCAGCAGCCAAGGCACAGGGTACTCTATCGGCTACACCTTC. This translates into CASSQGTGYSIGYTF.

The chain has TRBV10-1 and TRBJ2-2, with D unclear. The germline gives CDR1 WNHNN, CDR2 SYGVQD (reference sequence). Trimming took off 6 bases at V and 6 bases at J, with 5 bases between the two ends. The CDR3 totals 11 residues. In DNA form, the CDR3 reads TGCGCCAGCAGGTCTGCCGGGGAGCTGTTTTTT. It encodes CASRSAGELFF.

The chain carries TRBV6-5 and TRBJ1-1; D is unclear. Germline V lookup: CDR1 MNHEY, CDR2 SVGAGI. V was cut by 6 bases and J by 0 bases, with 8 bases left in between. This CDR3 is built from 13 residues. CDR3 sequence (DNA): TGTGCCAGCAGACGCGGCATGAACACTGAAGCTTTCTTT. Protein product: CASRRGMNTEAFF.

The chain links TRBV7-9 to TRBJ1-1; perhaps TRBD1 as D (6 bases). Per the germline V gene, CDR1 is SEHNR and CDR2 is FQNEAQ (reference sequence). The V end lost 2 bases, the J end lost 4 bases, and 11 bases lay between the germline ends. The length of the CDR3 is 14 residues. The CDR3 region has the DNA TGTGCCAGCAGCTTACAGGGGCCCAGCACTGAAGCTTTCTTT. It translates to CASSLQGPSTEAFF.

This clone was observed a few times. The chain uses TRBV5-1 and TRBJ1-3; 7 bases are a match to TRBD1. After removal of 0 bases from V and 0 bases from J, the junction contained 6 bases not matched to a gene. The CDR3 loop spans 17 amino acids. Germline V gives CDR1 SGHRS, CDR2 YFSETQ. The CDR3 DNA follows: TGCGCCAGCAGCTTGGCCGGGACAGCCCGCTCTGGAAACACCATATATTTT. Translating gives CASSLAGTARSGNTIYF.

The V gene is TRBV27, the J gene TRBJ1-1; D remains ambiguous. V was shortened by 4 bases and J by 3 bases, with 9 bases between the two germline ends. The CDR3 consists of 13 residues. Germline-derived CDR1 and CDR2 are MNHEY and SMNVEV (reference sequence). The CDR3 DNA reads as TGTGCCAGCAGTTATAGGAGGTACACTGAAGCTTTCTTT. This codes for CASSYRRYTEAFF.

The sample holds one count of this clone. The rearrangement links TRBV7-8 to TRBJ1-5; 7 bases line up with TRBD1. The CDR3 covers 14 residues. V gave up 4 bases and J gave up 6 bases; unmatched junction bases: 6. Germline V gene data show CDR1 as SGHVS and CDR2 as FQNEAQ. The CDR3 DNA is TGTGCCAGCAGCTCTAGCGACAGGGCTCAGCCCCAGCATTTT. Translation: CASSSSDRAQPQHF.